One sample yielded the 10 T cell receptor beta chains listed below, sequenced in a study of CXCR3-negative and CXCR3-positive naive CD8 T cells. Study results and limitations: CXCR3-positive naive cells carried more hydrophobic TRB CDR3s than CXCR3-negative ones.

Their target antigens are unknown. Libraries were UMI-labeled 5' RACE TRB cDNA. For each CDR3 protein, TCRdb gives one entry from its re-call of the 5' RACE reads, without DNA. In total, the table holds 55,000 to 75,000 distinct CDR3 sequences. Sequencing input: naive CXCR3+ CD8+ T cells from blood. The subset denotes: CD45RO-CCR7+CD27+CD95- naive CD8+ T cells expressing CXCR3 (TNR3+). The receptors shown here come from a human donor in good health. Some clones in this sample may be carry-over from other donors' samples.

The V call is TRBV24-1, the J call TRBJ2-1; the TRBD1 assignment by TCRdb is unverifiable without DNA. The CDR3 consists of 14 residues. Germline V lookup: CDR1 KGHDR, CDR2 SFDVKD. The chain's CDR3 is CATSDSMGPNEQFF.

This chain uses TRBV29-1 with TRBJ1-2. Germline-derived CDR1 and CDR2 are SQVTM and ANQGSEA. The CDR3 runs 12 residues. The CDR3 loop is CSVEVSFYGYTF.

The chain is built from TRBV20-1 and TRBJ2-1. Germline V gives CDR1 DFQATT, CDR2 SNEGSKA (reference sequence). CDR3 length: 13 residues. The CDR3 reads CSARRRVGDEQFF.

The chain recombines TRBV12-3 or TRBV12-4 with TRBJ1-1; TCRdb designates TRBD1, a call that cannot be tested without DNA. The CDR3 covers 12 residues. The CDR3 sequence is CASRGQGVEAFF.

The chain carries TRBV7-9 and TRBJ1-5; TCRdb picks TRBD1, but there is no DNA to check that call. Germline V gives CDR1 SEHNR, CDR2 FQNEAQ (reference sequence). The CDR3 runs 14 residues. The chain's CDR3 is CASSSDRAGQPQHF.

The chain has TRBV7-9 and TRBJ2-6. CDR1 is SEHNR, CDR2 FQNEAQ, per germline (reference sequence). This CDR3 has 12 amino acids. CDR3 sequence: CASSLVANVLTF.

The chain uses TRBV7-9 and TRBJ2-7; TCRdb designates TRBD1, a call that cannot be tested without DNA. Germline V CDR1 and CDR2: SEHNR, FQNEAQ (reference sequence). The CDR3 length is 14 residues. The CDR3 here is CASSSRTGGNEQYF.

The V and J genes are TRBV20-1 and TRBJ1-4; TCRdb calls TRBD1, which cannot be checked without DNA. The CDR3 sequence is 15 residues long. Germline values: CDR1 DFQATT, CDR2 SNEGSKA (reference sequence). The chain's CDR3 is CSARGQGTSNEKLFF.

The chain couples TRBV7-9 to TRBJ1-2; TCRdb lists TRBD1, though no DNA is available to test this call. This CDR3 is built from 15 residues. From germline, CDR1 is SEHNR and CDR2 FQNEAQ (reference sequence). CDR3 sequence reads: CASSLGMGARYGYTF.

This sequence joins TRBV12-5 and TRBJ2-2; TCRdb selects TRBD1, and the lack of DNA leaves this call unchecked. From germline, CDR1 is LGHNT and CDR2 FRNRAP. This CDR3 has 14 amino acids. CDR3 sequence: CASGAGQNTGELFF.